The 4 T cell receptor beta chains given below trace back to one sample, sequenced in a study of blood T cell repertoires in COVID-19. Here immunoSEQ multiplex PCR was the method, and the copy in TCRdb shows in-frame clones only, minus some. The sample carries approximately 270,000 clones, about 90% recorded once. The sequencing input was PBMCs or T cells enriched from blood (not recorded which). The receptors originated from a woman aged 30 to 39 with acute COVID-19.

This rearrangement joins TRBV7-9 to TRBJ2-7; D is unclear. From germline, CDR1 is SEHNR and CDR2 FQNEAQ (reference sequence). Trimming removed 1 base from V and 2 bases from J, with 9 bases in between. This CDR3 spans 14 amino acids. CDR3 DNA: TGTGCCAGCAGCTTAGGAGGTTACCCCTACGAGCAGTACTTC. It specifies CASSLGGYPYEQYF.

As DNA, the CDR3 is TGTGCCAGCAGCCCGGCTGCCGGAGGGCCCGGGGAGCTGTTTTTT. This encodes CASSPAAGGPGELFF. The rearrangement joins TRBV28 to TRBJ2-2, with D perhaps matching TRBD2 (6 bases). V was trimmed by 6 bases and J by 6 bases, leaving 17 bases between them. CDR1 is MDHEN and CDR2 is SYDVKM in the germline V gene. The CDR3 contains 15 residues.

This sequence joins TRBV4-1 and TRBJ2-1; 7 positions match TRBD1. J lost 8 bases, V lost 1 base, and 8 bases had no gene match. The CDR3 runs to 15 residues. Germline values: CDR1 MGHRA, CDR2 YSYEKL. In DNA form, the CDR3 reads TGCGCCAGCAGCCAAGGTTGGACAGGAAGCGATGAGCAGTTCTTC. It yields the protein CASSQGWTGSDEQFF.

The V call is TRBV14, the J call TRBJ2-6; D is uncertain. This CDR3 is built from 20 residues. The V end lost 2 bases, the J end lost 3 bases, and 23 bases lay between the germline ends. The germline V gene encodes CDR1 SGHDN and CDR2 FVKESK. The CDR3, as DNA: TGTGCCAGCAGCCAACTACCCTTCTCCCTTAATGGTGATGGGGCCAACGTCCTGACTTTC. It is translated as CASSQLPFSLNGDGANVLTF.